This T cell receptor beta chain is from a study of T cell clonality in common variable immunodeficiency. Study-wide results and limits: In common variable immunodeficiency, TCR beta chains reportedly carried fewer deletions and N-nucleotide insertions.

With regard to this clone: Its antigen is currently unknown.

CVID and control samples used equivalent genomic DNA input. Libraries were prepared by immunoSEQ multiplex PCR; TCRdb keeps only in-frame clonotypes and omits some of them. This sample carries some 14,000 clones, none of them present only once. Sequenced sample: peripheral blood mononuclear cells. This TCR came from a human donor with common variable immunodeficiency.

The covered CDR3 bases are TGTGCCAGCAGCTGGACAGGCTCTGAA. Translating it yields CASSWTGSE. The full CDR3 protein reads CASSWTGSEAFF. The chain employs TRBV7-9 and TRBJ1-1; 7 bases are shared with TRBD1. The CDR3 extends 3 residues past the end of the read, so its final part is completed from the germline J gene. CDR3 length: 12 residues. Looked up from germline, CDR1 is SEHNR and CDR2 is FQNEAQ (reference sequence). The J segment lost 6 bases and the V segment lost 4 bases, leaving 2 bases of the junction unmatched.